This T cell receptor (beta chain) was profiled in a study of T cells in tuberculosis. Profiled with immunoSEQ multiplex PCR; TCRdb holds only in-frame clones, not every one. The sample consists of roughly 40,000 clones, approximately 95% of them appearing once. Points from the study as a whole: Classification accuracy was around 85% (AUROC around 0.9) with the GMM-specific repertoire.

A remark on this clone: What it recognizes is unknown.

Germline values: CDR1 SNHLY, CDR2 FYNNEI. The V segment lost 6 bases and the J segment 1 base; nucleotides outside the gene matches: 5. This CDR3 region has 14 residues. The sample taken for sequencing was PBMCs. This clonotype originated in a donor aged 10-29 years with latent tuberculosis or without tuberculosis infection. V and J are TRBV2 and TRBJ1-1; 7 bases match TRBD1. CDR3 sequence: CASRNRGRNTEAFF. In DNA form, the CDR3 reads TGTGCCAGCAGGAACAGGGGAAGGAACACTGAAGCTTTCTTT.